This T cell receptor beta chain derives from a study of T-cell reconstitution after alpha-beta-depleted transplantation in children. Study outcomes and limitations: It was newly produced T cells that mostly accounted for T-cell counts and diversity one year after transplant. There were reportedly several hundred expanded graft clones from which alpha-beta T cells came about two months after transplant. From surviving recipient T cells and thymic progenitors came the high day-60 TCRbeta diversity observed in some patients.

There are a few counts of this clonotype. What it binds is unknown. V was trimmed by 1 base and J by 7 bases, leaving 11 bases between them. Germline V gene data show CDR1 as MGHRA and CDR2 as YSYEKL. The CDR3 spans 14 residues. Unique molecular identifiers were incorporated into the prepared TCRbeta library. MiXCR, applied by TCRdb to the PCR reads, yields one record per CDR3 protein. The sample lists around 100,000 distinct CDR3 sequences; about 9.4% were seen once. Specimen: PBMCs, collected before TCRalphabeta/CD19-depleted stem cell transplant. The chain recombines TRBV4-1 with TRBJ2-1; weak D call: TRBD2 (6 bases). The receptor's source is a boy aged 2 to 10 with acute lymphoblastic leukemia, due to receive a stem cell transplant. For the CDR3, the DNA is TGCGCCAGCAGCCAAGTGGGACTGGAAAATGAGCAGTTCTTC. This gives the protein CASSQVGLENEQFF.